The next 24 T cell receptor beta chains were all read from a single sample in a study of cytomegalovirus exposure and HLA in healthy donors. In the PCR, 60 Vbeta and 13 Jbeta primers were used. Clones were sequenced by immunoSEQ multiplex PCR, and TCRdb holds only the in-frame ones, with some missing. The sample lists around 70,000 clones, less than 70% seen once, with around 3% in the top ten. Sequenced material: PBMCs. The receptors were gathered from a man younger than 45 in good health and CMV-seronegative.

This clone has more than one count but fewer than ten. The rearrangement links TRBV25-1 to TRBJ1-3; D is uncertain. The V end was cut by 5 bases, the J end by 4 bases, with 9 bases between. Per germline, CDR1 MGHDK and CDR2 SYGVNS. The CDR3 is 13 amino acids. The CDR3 sequence is CASSSQQGNTIYF. The CDR3 nucleotides are TGTGCCAGCAGTTCCCAACAAGGAAACACCATATATTTT.

The chain uses TRBV9 and TRBJ1-1; D gene unclear. CDR1 is SGDLS and CDR2 is YYNGEE in the germline V gene. The CDR3 length is 14 residues. V was trimmed by 0 bases and J by 7 bases, leaving 13 bases between them. The CDR3 sequence is CASSVAWSDGEAFF. The CDR3 DNA sequence: TGTGCCAGCAGCGTAGCTTGGAGTGATGGTGAAGCTTTCTTT.

This clone has only a few counts. The CDR3 protein is CASSSRDRSYEQYF. For the CDR3, the DNA is TGTGCCAGCAGCTCCCGAGACAGATCCTACGAGCAGTACTTC. This chain links TRBV13 with TRBJ2-7, with D perhaps TRBD1 (5 bases). Germline CDR1 and CDR2: PRHDT and FYEKMQ (reference sequence). The CDR3 covers 14 residues. Trimming took off 4 bases at V and 1 base at J, with 11 bases between the two ends.

This clone has a handful of counts. The V gene is TRBV30, the J gene TRBJ1-1, with 9 bases identical to TRBD1. The CDR3 has 16 residues. V shed 1 base, J shed 3 bases, and the junction held 9 bases outside the gene matches. Germline CDR1 is GTSNPN and CDR2 is SVGIG (reference sequence). The CDR3 DNA reads as TGTGCCTGGAGTGCTGGGACAGGGTATAGCGACACTGAAGCTTTCTTT. Its protein is CAWSAGTGYSDTEAFF. Combining the CDR3 with reference TRBV30 and TRBJ1-1 gives the whole variable domain SQTIHQWPATLVQPVGSPLSLECTVEGTSNPNLYWYRQAAGRGLQLLFYSVGIGQISSEVPQNLSASRPQDRQFILSSKKLLLSDSGFYLCAWSAGTGYSDTEAFFGQGTRLTVV.

The rearrangement uses TRBV4-1 and TRBJ2-3; TRBD1 agrees at 9 bases. The V gene's germline CDR1 is MGHRA and CDR2 YSYEKL. This CDR3 spans 15 amino acids. The trim removed 4 bases at V and 4 bases at J, leaving 6 bases unmatched. This chain's CDR3 is CASSLRDRDADTQYF. CDR3 DNA: TGCGCCAGCAGCCTCCGGGACAGGGATGCAGATACGCAGTATTTT.

This clone turned up a few times. The missing conserved phenylalanine or tryptophan at the end of this CDR3 makes a read error likely. No DNA is shown, since the ends of the CDR3 on it are uncertain; the CDR3 is the one TCRdb lists. The chain has TRBV14 and TRBJ2-7; the D call in the table, TRBD2, was not verified against the DNA. The CDR3 spans 15 residues, counting both ends. CDR1 and CDR2 (germline): SGHDN, FVKESK. The CDR3 sequence is CASSHRLAGDRAPKR.

The chain employs TRBV30 and TRBJ2-1; D might be TRBD1 (5 bases). This CDR3 is built from 14 residues. Germline values: CDR1 GTSNPN, CDR2 SVGIG (reference sequence). V shed 0 bases and J shed 10 bases, with 16 bases lying between them. CDR3 loop: CAWSVQVARSEQFF. The CDR3 DNA reads TGTGCCTGGAGTGTACAGGTTGCTAGAAGCGAGCAGTTCTTC.

The chain couples TRBV6-5 to TRBJ1-2, with D hard to call. Trimming left V 3 bases short and J 2 bases short, with 10 bases between. This CDR3 contains 14 residues. Germline V gives CDR1 MNHEY, CDR2 SVGAGI. CDR3 DNA sequence: TGTGCCAGCAGTTATGCCAGTGTGAACTATGGCTACACCTTC. This encodes CASSYASVNYGYTF.

The gene calls are TRBV2 and TRBJ2-1; no definite D call. V shed 6 bases and J shed 0 bases, with 3 bases lying between them. Germline assignment: CDR1 SNHLY and CDR2 FYNNEI. The CDR3 has 12 amino acids. CDR3 in amino acids: CASRYSYNEQFF. The CDR3 region has the DNA TGTGCCAGCAGATACTCCTACAATGAGCAGTTCTTC.

V gene TRBV5-1 combines with J gene TRBJ1-6; TRBD1 might be the D (6 bases). Germline loops: CDR1 SGHRS, CDR2 YFSETQ. V was pared by 3 bases and J by 7 bases, with 14 bases between. This CDR3 has 15 amino acids. Here the CDR3 reads CASSSSDRRNSPLHF. The CDR3 nucleotides are TGCGCCAGCAGCTCGTCAGACAGGCGGAATTCACCCCTCCACTTT.

This clone was counted only a few times. This chain joins TRBV4-1 and TRBJ2-1; no firm D call. Germline V gene data show CDR1 as MGHRA and CDR2 as YSYEKL. Deletions cut 4 bases from V and 7 bases from J, with 5 bases between. The CDR3 consists of 11 residues. The DNA for the CDR3 is TGCGCCAGCAGCCGTTCAAATGAGCAGTTCTTC. Translation: CASSRSNEQFF.

The genes are TRBV7-9 and TRBJ1-2; possibly TRBD1 for D (5 bases). The V end was cut by 7 bases, the J end by 5 bases, with 14 bases between. Germline-derived CDR1 and CDR2 are SEHNR and FQNEAQ (reference sequence). The CDR3 has 13 amino acids. The CDR3 reads CASTPGSGYGYTF. CDR3 DNA sequence: TGTGCCAGCACACCAGGGAGCGGGTATGGCTACACCTTC.

The chain links TRBV10-3 to TRBJ1-6; 11 nucleotides align to TRBD1. This CDR3 is 15 amino acids long. V lost 4 bases and J lost 7; bases outside the gene matches: 3. Germline values: CDR1 ENHRY, CDR2 SYGVKD. CDR3 bases: TGTGCCATCAGTGGAGGGGACAGGGGGAATTCACCCCTCCACTTT. Translated, it gives CAISGGDRGNSPLHF.

The chain links TRBV25-1 to TRBJ2-4; perhaps TRBD2 as D (5 bases). The CDR3 contains 17 residues. The V gene lost 1 base and the J gene lost 2 bases, with 15 bases spanning the gap. The germline V gene encodes CDR1 MGHDK and CDR2 SYGVNS. CDR3 residues: CASSELLGLATKNIQYF. CDR3 DNA sequence: TGTGCCAGCAGTGAATTACTAGGATTAGCGACCAAAAACATTCAGTACTTC.

The chain has TRBV7-6 and TRBJ2-3; D is uncertain. The V end was cut by 1 base, the J end by 1 base, with 3 bases between. This CDR3 is built from 13 residues. The germline V gene encodes CDR1 SGHVS and CDR2 FNYEAQ. In DNA, the CDR3 is TGTGCCAGCAGCTTAGTAGGCACAGATACGCAGTATTTT. Translation gives CASSLVGTDTQYF.

This clone was seen a few times. The V call is TRBV2, the J call TRBJ2-7; 8 bases agree with TRBD1. The CDR3 runs 13 residues. Germline values: CDR1 SNHLY, CDR2 FYNNEI. V lost 6 bases to trimming and J lost 5 bases; unmatched junction nucleotides: 6. CDR3 DNA: TGTGCCAGCAGGGGGACAGGATTGGACGAGCAGTACTTC. Translated, it gives CASRGTGLDEQYF.

This clone came up once. The rearrangement uses TRBV4-1 and TRBJ2-7; the D is unclear. There are 14 residues in the CDR3. Trimming pared 7 bases from V and 2 bases from J, leaving 15 bases between. CDR1 and CDR2 (germline): MGHRA, YSYEKL. CDR3 in amino acids: CASKPRTETYEQYF. In DNA, the CDR3 is TGCGCCAGCAAGCCTCGAACAGAAACCTACGAGCAGTACTTC.

This sequence joins TRBV19 and TRBJ2-1; D call uncertain. Trimming pared 10 bases from V and 8 bases from J, leaving 12 bases between. The CDR3 consists of 11 residues. In germline, CDR1 is LNHDA, CDR2 SQIVND (reference sequence). The CDR3 DNA is TGTGCCACCGTGTCGGTGGATGAGCAGTTCTTC. It translates to CATVSVDEQFF. The full variable domain, completed using reference TRBV19 and TRBJ2-1, is DGGITQSPKYLFRKEGQNVTLSCEQNLNHDAMYWYRQDPGQGLRLIYYSQIVNDFQKGDIAEGYSVSREKKESFPLTVTSAQKNPTAFYLCATVSVDEQFFGPGTRLTVL.

Turning to this clone: The junction shows a germline mismatch at one end, possibly a read error. The chain combines TRBV2 with TRBJ2-7; 11 nucleotides line up with TRBD1. The CDR3 is 10 residues long. Germline loops: CDR1 SNHLY, CDR2 FYNNEI. This chain's CDR3 is CASGRDRGGF. In nucleotides, the CDR3 is TGTGCCAGCGGCCGGGACAGGGGGGGTTTC.

V gene TRBV9 combines with J gene TRBJ2-1; the match to TRBD1 covers 10 bases. The CDR3 loop spans 14 amino acids. Unmatched junction bases numbered 4, after V lost 6 bases and J lost 4 bases. Germline CDR1 SGDLS, CDR2 YYNGEE. The CDR3 spells CASKGQGGYNEQFF. In DNA, the CDR3 is TGTGCCAGCAAAGGACAGGGGGGTTACAATGAGCAGTTCTTC. The complete variable domain, with remaining parts taken from reference TRBV9 and TRBJ2-1, reads DSGVTQTPKHLITATGQRVTLRCSPRSGDLSVYWYQQSLDQGLQFLIQYYNGEERAKGNILERFSAQQFPDLHSELNLSSLELGDSALYFCASKGQGGYNEQFFGPGTRLTVL.

The V and J genes are TRBV7-8 and TRBJ1-2; a possible D gene is TRBD1 (6 bases). Germline lookup yields CDR1 SGHVS and CDR2 FQNEAQ. This CDR3 is built from 13 residues. V lost 5 bases and J 8 bases, leaving 15 bases between the germline ends. The CDR3 reads CASSLRDTGGYTF. The CDR3 DNA reads TGTGCCAGCAGCCTCCGGGACACCGGGGGCTACACCTTC. Full variable domain (remainder filled in from reference TRBV7-8 and TRBJ1-2): GAGVSQSPRYKVAKRGQDVALRCDPISGHVSLFWYQQALGQGPEFLTYFQNEAQLDKSGLPSDRFFAERPEGSVSTLKIQRTQQEDSAVYLCASSLRDTGGYTFGSGTRLTVV.

This clone was detected a few times. The sample has other DNA sequences that encode this CDR3 too. J is TRBJ2-5 and V is TRBV6-5, with no clear D. The CDR3 loop spans 11 amino acids. Trimming took 2 bases from V and 5 from J, leaving 3 bases between them. Germline values: CDR1 MNHEY, CDR2 SVGAGI. CDR3 sequence (DNA): TGTGCCAGCAGTTACGCGGAGACCCAGTACTTC. Translating gives CASSYAETQYF.

The chain uses TRBV5-1 and TRBJ1-5, with 8 bases matching TRBD1. The CDR3 is 14 amino acids. Germline CDR1 reads SGHRS; CDR2 reads YFSETQ. Trimming cost V 4 bases and J 4 bases; bases outside gene matches: 4. The CDR3 DNA is TGCGCCAGCAGCCAACAGGGGGGGAATCAGCCCCAGCATTTT. The encoded protein is CASSQQGGNQPQHF.

This clone was counted between two and nine times. This chain links TRBV7-6 with TRBJ2-7; 11 bases are shared with TRBD1. The CDR3 runs 13 residues. The V and J ends lost 6 bases and 6 bases, in that order; junction bases with no gene match: 4. CDR1 SGHVS and CDR2 FNYEAQ come from the germline V gene. The CDR3 DNA is TGTGCCAGCAGGGCGGGGACAGGGGGCGAGCAGTACTTC. Its translation: CASRAGTGGEQYF. Based on the CDR3 plus reference TRBV7-6 and TRBJ2-7, the full variable domain is GAGVSQSPRYKVTKRGQDVALRCDPISGHVSLYWYRQALGQGPEFLTYFNYEAQQDKSGLPNDRFSAERPEGSISTLTIQRTEQRDSAMYRCASRAGTGGEQYFGPGTRLTVT.